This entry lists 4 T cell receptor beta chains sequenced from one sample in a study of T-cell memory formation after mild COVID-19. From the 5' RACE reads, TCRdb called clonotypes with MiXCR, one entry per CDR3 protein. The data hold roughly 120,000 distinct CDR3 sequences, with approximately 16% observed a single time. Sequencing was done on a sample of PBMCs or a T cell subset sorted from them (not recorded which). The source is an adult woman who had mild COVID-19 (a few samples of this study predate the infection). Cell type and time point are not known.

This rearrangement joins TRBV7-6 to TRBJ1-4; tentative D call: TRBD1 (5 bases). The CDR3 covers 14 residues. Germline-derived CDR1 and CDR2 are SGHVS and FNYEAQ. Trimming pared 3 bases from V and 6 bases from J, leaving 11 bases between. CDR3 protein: CASSLPGPYEKLFF. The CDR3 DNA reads TGTGCCAGCAGCTTGCCGGGACCTTATGAAAAACTGTTTTTT.

CDR3 nucleotides: TGCGCCAGCAGCGCGGAAGGAGGACGTCTCCAAGAGACCCAGTACTTC. This encodes CASSAEGGRLQETQYF. The rearrangement uses TRBV5-1 and TRBJ2-5; possibly TRBD2 for D (5 bases). CDR3 length equals 16 residues. Germline V CDR1 and CDR2: SGHRS, YFSETQ. V dropped 4 bases and J dropped 1 base, with 17 bases sitting between them.

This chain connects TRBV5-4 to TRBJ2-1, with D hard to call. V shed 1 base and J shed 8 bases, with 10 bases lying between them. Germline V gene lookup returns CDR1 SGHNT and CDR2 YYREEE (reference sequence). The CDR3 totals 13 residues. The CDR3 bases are TGTGCCAGCAGCTTGAGGCCCCTCGATGAGCAGTTCTTC. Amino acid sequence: CASSLRPLDEQFF.

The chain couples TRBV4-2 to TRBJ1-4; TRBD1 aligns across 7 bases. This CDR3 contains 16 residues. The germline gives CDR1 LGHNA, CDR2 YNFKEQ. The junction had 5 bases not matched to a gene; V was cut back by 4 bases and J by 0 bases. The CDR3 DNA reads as TGTGCCAGCAGCCCCGGACAGGCTGCAACTAATGAAAAACTGTTTTTT. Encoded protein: CASSPGQAATNEKLFF.